This is a list of T cell receptor beta chains from one sample in a study of control samples from healthy donors and cancer patients. Measured with immunoSEQ multiplex PCR; TCRdb has only the in-frame clones, and not every one. This table has roughly 8,500 clones, more than 85% appearing once. Sequencing was done on a sample of PBMCs. The receptors derive from a man in his fifties or sixties with colorectal cancer. The CDR3 runs from the conserved cysteine through the conserved F or W. The order of the fields is J gene, V gene, D gene, clone size, CDR3 DNA, CDR3 protein. A D gene is named only where the DNA matches it firmly. Size values are once, few and many counts, or a class for expanded clones, and some rows have none.

>TRBJ1-4|TRBV6-4|-|-
TGTGCCAGCAGATCATCGAGCAGGCGACAGGTCGAAAAACTGTTTTTT
CASRSSSRRQVEKLFF
>TRBJ1-1|TRBV7-3|-|-
TGTGCCAGCAGCCCACAAAATAGGAACACTGAAGCTTTCTTT
CASSPQNRNTEAFF
>TRBJ1-2|TRBV5-1|TRBD1|-
TGCGCCAGCAGCTTAGCGGGACAGGCGGCCTATGGCTACACCTTC
CASSLAGQAAYGYTF
>TRBJ1-5|TRBV21-1|-|-
TGTGCCAGCAGCAAATGGGAGGTCTCAAATCAGCCCCAGCATTTT
CASSKWEVSNQPQHF
>TRBJ2-6|TRBV5-1|-|-
TGCGCCAGCACAACACAGGGAGCTGGGGCCAACGTCCTGACTTTC
CASTTQGAGANVLTF
>TRBJ2-3|TRBV28|-|-
TGTGCCAGCAGTTTTTTGGGAAGAGGGGGGGGAAGCACAGATACGCAGTATTTT
CASSFLGRGGGSTDTQYF
>TRBJ2-6|TRBV30|-|-
TGTGCCTGGAGTGTATGGGACGGGCCTTTCCCTGGGGCCAACGTCCTGACTTTC
CAWSVWDGPFPGANVLTF
>TRBJ2-7|TRBV4-2|-|once
TGTGCCAGCAGCCAAGCCCGGGCCTCCCCCTACGAGCAGTACTTC
CASSQARASPYEQYF
>TRBJ2-3|TRBV4-1|TRBD2|-
TGCGCCAGCAGCCAAGAGAAAGGGACTAGCGGGGCGGCCTGGGGGCAGTATTTT
CASSQEKGTSGAAWGQYF
>TRBJ1-1|TRBV4-3|TRBD1|-
TGCGCCAGCAGAAAGGGACAGGGGACTTTCTTT
CASRKGQGTFF
>TRBJ1-5|TRBV6-2/TRBV6-3|-|-
TGTGCCAGCACCCCGAACGGGGCCCATCAGCCCCAGCATTTT
CASTPNGAHQPQHF
>TRBJ2-7|TRBV5-6|-|-
TGTGCCAGCAGCCCGTGGGTGGTGTGGGGTGGGTACGAGCAGTACTTC
CASSPWVVWGGYEQYF
>TRBJ2-6|TRBV9|-|once
TGTGCCAGCAGCGAGTGGACGGGCTCTGGGGCCAACGTCCTGACTTTC
CASSEWTGSGANVLTF
>TRBJ1-6|TRBV7-2|TRBD1|-
TGTGCCAGCAGCTTGGGTGGGACAGGGTTATCACCCCTCCACTTT
CASSLGGTGLSPLHF
>TRBJ2-1|TRBV7-2|TRBD1|-
TGTGCCAGCAGCCCATTCGGACAGGCCAATGAGCAGTTCTTC
CASSPFGQANEQFF
>TRBJ1-2|TRBV6-2/TRBV6-3|-|-
TGTGCCAGCAGCCCCGCTGGGTCCTATGGCTACACCTTC
CASSPAGSYGYTF
>TRBJ1-6|TRBV4-3|-|-
TGCGCCAGCAGCTTCGACAGACTAAATTCACCCCTCCACTTT
CASSFDRLNSPLHF
>TRBJ2-2|TRBV7-2|TRBD1|-
TGTGCCAGCAGCTCCGACAGGGGGCACGGGGAGCTGTTTTTT
CASSSDRGHGELFF
>TRBJ2-5|TRBV5-1|-|once
TGCGCCAGCAGCAGGTGGGGAACCTCGGAGACCCAGTACTTC
CASSRWGTSETQYF
>TRBJ1-2|TRBV28|TRBD1|-
TGTGCCAGCAGCCCCATCGACGCCGGACAGGGGACCTATGGCTACACCTTC
CASSPIDAGQGTYGYTF
>TRBJ2-1|TRBV28|-|-
TGTGCCAGCAGTTTAAGGGGGAATGAGCAGTTCTTC
CASSLRGNEQFF
>TRBJ2-3|TRBV13|-|-
TGTGCCAGCAGCCCCCAAAGGGGGGACGACACAGATACGCAGTATTTT
CASSPQRGDDTDTQYF
>TRBJ1-5|TRBV19|-|few
TGTGCCAGTAGTATCGGCGTTACCCATGGTGGCGCCCAGCATTTT
CASSIGVTHGGAQHF
>TRBJ1-4|TRBV19|-|-
TGTGCCAGTAGTATCCTTGGAGGAGTAGGTGAAAAACTGTTTTTT
CASSILGGVGEKLFF
>TRBJ2-7|TRBV7-3|TRBD1|-
TGTGCCAGCAGCTCAGAAGACAGGGGGTTTTACGAGCAGTACTTC
CASSSEDRGFYEQYF
>TRBJ1-1|TRBV6-5|-|-
TGTGCCAGCAGCCTCAAAATGGGTGAAACTGAAGCTTTCTTT
CASSLKMGETEAFF
>TRBJ1-6|TRBV18|TRBD1|-
TGTGCCAGCTCACCGGCGGGACAGGGGATTTCACCCCTCCACTTT
CASSPAGQGISPLHF
>TRBJ2-7|TRBV7-6|-|-
TGTGCCAGCAGCTCGCTACTACCCTGGGGTACAGGGAAGGGGTTTGAGCAGTACTTC
CASSSLLPWGTGKGFEQYF
>TRBJ2-3|TRBV7-3|-|-
TGTGCCAGCAGCTTAACTAGCAGCAGCACAGATACGCAGTATTTT
CASSLTSSSTDTQYF